This TCR beta chain was identified during a study of cytomegalovirus exposure and HLA in healthy donors. Study results and limitations: An analysis was carried out at a later point. It showed that HLA-associated TCR beta chains were more clonally expanded than equally common non-associated chains.

There are 14 residues in the CDR3. In germline, CDR1 is SGHTA, CDR2 FQGTGA. V was cut by 4 bases and J by 6 bases, with 13 bases left in between. This clone was recorded a few times. Its antigen remains unknown. The PCR was carried out with 60 Vbeta primers and 13 Jbeta primers. The protocol was immunoSEQ multiplex PCR, while the TCRdb copy is restricted to in-frame clones and leaves out a portion. The repertoire has under 85,000 clones, 78% of them found once; the top ten carry around 1.5%. This receptor was identified in a man aged 35 to 55 in good health and CMV-seronegative. The sequencing sample was made of PBMCs. The chain recombines TRBV7-3 with TRBJ2-1; TRBD2 might be the D (6 bases). The CDR3 loop is CASSSSGPGNEQFF. The CDR3 nucleotides read TGTGCCAGCAGCTCAAGCGGGCCAGGCAATGAGCAGTTCTTC.